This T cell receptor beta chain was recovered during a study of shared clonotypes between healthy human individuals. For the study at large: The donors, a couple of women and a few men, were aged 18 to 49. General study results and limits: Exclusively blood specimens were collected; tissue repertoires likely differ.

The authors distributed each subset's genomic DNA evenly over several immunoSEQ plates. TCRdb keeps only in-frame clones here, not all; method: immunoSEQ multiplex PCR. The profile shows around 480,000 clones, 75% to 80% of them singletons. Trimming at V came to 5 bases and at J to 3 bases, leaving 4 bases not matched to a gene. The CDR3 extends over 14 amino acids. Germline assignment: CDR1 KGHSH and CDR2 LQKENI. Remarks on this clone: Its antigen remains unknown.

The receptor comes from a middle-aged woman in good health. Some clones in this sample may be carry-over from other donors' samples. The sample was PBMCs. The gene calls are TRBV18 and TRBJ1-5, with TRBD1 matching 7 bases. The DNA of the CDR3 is TGTGCCAGCTCATGGGGACAGCACAATCAGCCCCAGCATTTT. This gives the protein CASSWGQHNQPQHF.